Listed below are T cell receptor beta chains from one sample, sequenced in a study of T-cell reconstitution after alpha-beta-depleted transplantation in children. Each CDR3 protein gets one entry after TCRdb re-called the PCR reads with MiXCR. The table records about 900,000 distinct CDR3 sequences, about 31% of them present only once. Sample: PBMCs, mostly from graft donor cells, taken 360 days after TCRalphabeta/CD19-depleted stem cell transplant. All receptors come from a boy under two years old who had a stem cell transplant for SCID, so the T cells may come from the graft donor. CDR3s include the opening cysteine and the closing phenylalanine or tryptophan. D genes are given only for firm matches. Only some rows state a clone size, as once, few, many or a class for expanded clones.

d_gene,j_gene,abundance,v_gene,CDR3aa,CDR3nt
-,TRBJ2-7,few,TRBV5-1,CASSFSTTSYEQYF,TGCGCCAGCAGCTTTTCGACTACCTCCTACGAGCAGTACTTC
TRBD1,TRBJ2-1,-,TRBV3-1,CASRGTGAWDEQFF,TGTGCCAGCAGAGGGACAGGGGCTTGGGATGAGCAGTTCTTC
-,TRBJ2-1,-,TRBV5-1,CASRLQGTSSYNEQFF,TGCGCCAGCAGATTGCAAGGTACGAGCTCCTACAATGAGCAGTTCTTC
-,TRBJ1-1,-,TRBV5-6,CASSLGGQSTEAFF,TGTGCCAGCAGCTTGGGAGGACAGTCCACTGAAGCTTTCTTT
-,TRBJ2-2,-,TRBV27,CASSPQVYTGELFF,TGTGCCAGCAGCCCACAGGTCTACACCGGGGAGCTGTTTTTT
-,TRBJ1-1,-,TRBV12-3/TRBV12-4,CASSLALGVEAFF,TGTGCCAGCAGTTTAGCCCTGGGGGTTGAAGCTTTCTTT
-,TRBJ2-7,-,TRBV20-1,CSARGQGEQYF,TGCAGTGCTAGAGGCCAGGGAGAGCAGTACTTC
-,TRBJ1-1,few,TRBV7-3,CASSFPPKRNTEAFF,TGTGCCAGCAGTTTTCCGCCGAAAAGGAACACTGAAGCTTTCTTT
TRBD1,TRBJ1-1,-,TRBV15,CATSRDRDRGNTEAFF,TGTGCCACCAGCAGAGACCGGGACAGGGGTAACACTGAAGCTTTCTTT
TRBD2,TRBJ2-5,-,TRBV4-1,CASSQGGLAGGRETQYF,TGCGCCAGCAGCCAAGGGGGACTAGCGGGGGGGCGAGAGACCCAGTACTTC
TRBD1,TRBJ1-1,few,TRBV6-5,CASSSPPGQGQAFF,TGTGCCAGCAGTTCCCCACCGGGACAGGGTCAAGCTTTCTTT
-,TRBJ2-7,-,TRBV20-1,CSARGRDGPLVYEQYF,TGCAGTGCTAGAGGAAGGGACGGCCCTTTGGTCTACGAGCAGTACTTC
-,TRBJ2-3,many,TRBV20-1,CSAEGLRTQYF,TGCAGTGCGGAAGGACTCCGGACGCAGTATTTT
TRBD1,TRBJ2-6,-,TRBV4-1,CASSRKDREFSGSGANVLTF,TGCGCCAGCAGCCGAAAGGACAGGGAGTTCTCCGGTTCCGGGGCCAACGTCCTGACTTTC
TRBD2,TRBJ2-7,-,TRBV20-1,CSARGSWRRGGLYEQYF,TGCAGTGCTAGAGGGTCGTGGAGGCGGGGGGGCCTGTACGAGCAGTACTTC
-,TRBJ1-1,-,TRBV12-3/TRBV12-4,CASSFRGLKAFF,TGTGCCAGCAGTTTTCGGGGCCTTAAAGCTTTCTTT
-,TRBJ2-1,few,TRBV7-9,CASSSRFEDEQFF,TGTGCCAGCAGCTCGAGGTTCGAGGATGAGCAGTTCTTC
TRBD2,TRBJ2-5,-,TRBV6-2/TRBV6-3,CASTLRGVGRGAQYF,TGTGCCAGCACCCTACGGGGTGTAGGACGGGGGGCCCAGTACTTC
-,TRBJ2-7,-,TRBV29-1,CSVEEAGTPYEQYF,TGCAGCGTTGAAGAGGCGGGGACCCCCTACGAGCAGTACTTC
-,TRBJ1-2,few,TRBV29-1,CSVGNPTGNYGYTF,TGCAGCGTTGGTAACCCCACAGGGAACTATGGCTACACCTTC
TRBD1,TRBJ2-3,-,TRBV5-1,CASGFGTATDTQYF,TGCGCCAGTGGATTCGGGACAGCGACAGATACGCAGTATTTT
-,TRBJ2-3,few,TRBV20-1,CSASLWRTDTQYF,TGCAGTGCTAGTCTTTGGAGAACAGATACGCAGTATTTT
-,TRBJ1-1,once,TRBV12-3/TRBV12-4,CASTRDATEAFF,TGTGCCAGCACCAGGGACGCCACTGAAGCTTTCTTT
TRBD2,TRBJ2-5,-,TRBV20-1,CSARWEGRETQYF,TGCAGTGCTAGATGGGAGGGCCGAGAGACCCAGTACTTC
-,TRBJ2-3,-,TRBV3-1,CASSRTRSPKGPDTQYF,TGTGCCAGCAGTCGAACCCGCAGCCCCAAGGGCCCAGATACGCAGTATTTT
-,TRBJ2-1,-,TRBV7-6,CASSLVGREQFF,TGTGCCAGCAGCTTAGTTGGGCGGGAGCAGTTCTTC
TRBD2,TRBJ2-3,-,TRBV7-6,CASNPKKRDYSRWDTQYF,TGTGCCAGCAACCCAAAGAAGCGGGACTACTCTCGGTGGGATACGCAGTATTTT
-,TRBJ1-4,few,TRBV5-1,CASSPSGGTNEKLFF,TGCGCCAGCAGCCCCTCGGGGGGAACTAATGAAAAACTGTTTTTT
-,TRBJ2-3,-,TRBV6-1,CASSSAGEEGYTQYF,TGTGCCAGCAGCTCCGCCGGGGAGGAAGGATATACGCAGTATTTT
-,TRBJ1-1,-,TRBV12-3/TRBV12-4,CASSSIARNTEAFF,TGTGCCAGCAGTTCAATAGCTAGGAACACTGAAGCTTTCTTT
TRBD2,TRBJ2-2,-,TRBV12-3/TRBV12-4,CASSFNLGTSGDTNTGELFF,TGTGCCAGCAGTTTTAACTTAGGGACTAGCGGAGATACGAACACCGGGGAGCTGTTTTTT